This TCR beta chain emerged from a study of CD8 T cells in ankylosing spondylitis. The CDR3 length is 15 residues. V was clipped by 2 bases and J by 3 bases; unmatched bases: 4. Germline V lookup: CDR1 MNHEY, CDR2 SVGEGT. Each CDR3 protein is one row after TCRdb ran MiXCR on the 5' RACE reads. The sample lists some 350,000 distinct CDR3 sequences; 14% to 15% were seen once. This clonotype was detected many times. The clonotype was recovered from a male donor with ankylosing spondylitis or in good health (not recorded which). This chain links TRBV6-2 or TRBV6-3 with TRBJ2-1; 7 bases align to TRBD2. Sample: blood, either unsorted or a sorted T cell fraction (not recorded which). The CDR3 loop is CASSYGRVNYNEQFF. In DNA form, the CDR3 reads TGTGCCAGCAGTTACGGGAGGGTGAACTACAATGAGCAGTTCTTC.